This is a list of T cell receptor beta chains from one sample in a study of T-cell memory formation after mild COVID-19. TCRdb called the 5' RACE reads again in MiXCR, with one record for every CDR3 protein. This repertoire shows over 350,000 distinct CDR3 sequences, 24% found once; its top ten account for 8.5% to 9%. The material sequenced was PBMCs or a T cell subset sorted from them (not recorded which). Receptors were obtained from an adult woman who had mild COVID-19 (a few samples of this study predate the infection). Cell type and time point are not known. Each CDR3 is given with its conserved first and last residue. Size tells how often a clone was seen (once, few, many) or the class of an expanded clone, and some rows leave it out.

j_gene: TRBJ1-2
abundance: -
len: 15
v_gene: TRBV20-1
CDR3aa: CSARFGQITNYGYTF

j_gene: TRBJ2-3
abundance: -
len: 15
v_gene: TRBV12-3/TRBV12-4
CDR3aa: CASSITALATDTQYF

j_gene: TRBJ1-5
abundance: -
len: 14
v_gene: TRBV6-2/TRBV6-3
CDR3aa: CASSYPQGRQPQHF

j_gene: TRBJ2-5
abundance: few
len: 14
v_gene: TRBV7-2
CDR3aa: CASSFSYGKETQYF

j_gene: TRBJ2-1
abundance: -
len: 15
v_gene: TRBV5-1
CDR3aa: CASRSGLAAGNEQFF

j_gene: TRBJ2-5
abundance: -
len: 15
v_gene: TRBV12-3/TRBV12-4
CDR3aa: CASSLGGGTLGTQYF

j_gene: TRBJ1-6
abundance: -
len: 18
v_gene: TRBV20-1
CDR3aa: CSARDKGLGRGLRSPLHF

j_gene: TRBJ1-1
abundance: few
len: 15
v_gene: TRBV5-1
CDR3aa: CASSLAESGITEAFF

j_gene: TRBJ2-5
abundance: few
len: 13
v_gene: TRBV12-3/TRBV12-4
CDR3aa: CASRPDREETQYF

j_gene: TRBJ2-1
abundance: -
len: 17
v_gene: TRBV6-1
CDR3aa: CATLGLAGGPSYNEQFF

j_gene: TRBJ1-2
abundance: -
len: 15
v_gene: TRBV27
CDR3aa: CASSSPGTGSTGYTF

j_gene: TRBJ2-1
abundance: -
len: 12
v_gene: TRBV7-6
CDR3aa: CASRSDGVEQFF

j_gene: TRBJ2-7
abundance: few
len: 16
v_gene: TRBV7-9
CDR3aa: CASSLFPAQGAYEQYF

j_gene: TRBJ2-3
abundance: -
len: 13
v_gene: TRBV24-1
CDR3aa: CATSLPKADTQYF

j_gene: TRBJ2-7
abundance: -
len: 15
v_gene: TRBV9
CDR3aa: CASSVEPGSSYEQYF

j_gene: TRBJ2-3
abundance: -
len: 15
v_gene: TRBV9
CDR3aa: CASSGDETSTDTQYF

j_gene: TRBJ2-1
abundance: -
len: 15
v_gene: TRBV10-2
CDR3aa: CASRLAGPLDNEQFF

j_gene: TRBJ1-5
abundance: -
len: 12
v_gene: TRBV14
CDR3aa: CASSLYDQPQHF

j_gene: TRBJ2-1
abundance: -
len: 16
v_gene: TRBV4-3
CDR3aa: CASSQVTSGSWNEQFF

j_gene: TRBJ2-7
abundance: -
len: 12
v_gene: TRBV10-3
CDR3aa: CAISGGGGEQYF

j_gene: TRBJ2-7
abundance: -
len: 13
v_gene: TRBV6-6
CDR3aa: CASTTVLLDEQYF

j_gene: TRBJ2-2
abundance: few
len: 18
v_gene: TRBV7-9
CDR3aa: CASSSPGLGSGSTGELFF

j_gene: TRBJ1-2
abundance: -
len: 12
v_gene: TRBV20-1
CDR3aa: CSARIQARGYTF

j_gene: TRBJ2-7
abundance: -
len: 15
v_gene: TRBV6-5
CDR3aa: CASSLTDKSSYEQYF

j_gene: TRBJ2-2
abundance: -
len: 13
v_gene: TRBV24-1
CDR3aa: CATKGQSTGELFF